A single sample is the source of the 25 T cell receptor beta chains below, sequenced in a study of neurological immune-mediated disorders. TCRdb re-called the 5' RACE reads through MiXCR, storing one row per CDR3 protein. The repertoire includes approximately 65,000 distinct CDR3 sequences, roughly 4% of them detected once, and around 2.6% sits in the top ten. Sequenced: PBMCs. Every receptor here comes from a man between 45 and 60 years old with multiple sclerosis.

Comment on this clonotype: A read error may be the cause here, since a much bigger clone is one base away. The CDR3 loop is CASRSGEKIQYF. The CDR3 DNA sequence: TGCGCCAGCAGGTCAGGGGAAAAAATTCAGTACTTC. The chain has TRBV5-1 and TRBJ2-4; D is possibly TRBD1 (6 bases). CDR1 and CDR2 (germline): SGHRS, YFSETQ. The CDR3 extends over 12 amino acids. The variable domain in full, with the rest retrieved from reference TRBV5-1 and TRBJ2-4, is KAGVTQTPRYLIKTRGQQVTLSCSPISGHRSVSWYQQTPGQGLQFLFEYFSETQRNKGNFPGRFSGRQFSNSRSEMNVSTLELGDSALYLCASRSGEKIQYFGAGTRLSVL.

This clonotype was seen at least ten times. CDR3 in amino acids: CASSYLVGGAETQYF. CDR3 bases: TGTGCCAGCAGCTACCTAGTCGGGGGAGCGGAGACCCAGTACTTC. The genes are TRBV2 and TRBJ2-5; possibly TRBD2 for D (6 bases). The germline V and J ends were trimmed by 6 bases and 5 bases, with 19 bases remaining between them. The V gene's germline CDR1 is SNHLY and CDR2 FYNNEI. The CDR3 is 15 amino acids.

This clonotype was recorded many times. The chain carries TRBV20-1 and TRBJ2-5, with unresolved D. The CDR3 is 11 amino acids. V lost 7 bases and J 5 bases, leaving 11 bases between the germline ends. Germline values: CDR1 DFQATT, CDR2 SNEGSKA (reference sequence). Written as DNA, the CDR3 is TGCAGTGGCAAAAGTGGGGAGACCCAGTACTTC. Translating gives CSGKSGETQYF.

The J gene is TRBJ1-1, the V gene TRBV4-3; D gene unclear. The V gene's germline CDR1 is LGHNA and CDR2 YSLEER. The CDR3 length is 15 residues. Deletions cut 0 bases from V and 7 bases from J, with 15 bases between. CDR3 sequence reads: CASSQEVLALGEAFF. As DNA, the CDR3 is TGCGCCAGCAGCCAAGAGGTCCTGGCCTTGGGTGAAGCTTTCTTT.

Worth noting for this clonotype: Being one base from a much bigger clone, this may be a read error. This sequence joins TRBV20-1 and TRBJ1-2; D gene unclear. Germline V gives CDR1 DFQATT, CDR2 SNEGSKA (reference sequence). This CDR3 is built from 12 residues. V was trimmed by 7 bases and J by 4 bases, leaving 13 bases between them. The CDR3: CSDNTPPYGYTF. The CDR3 coding sequence is TGCAGTGATAATACTCCCCCCTATGGCTACACCTTC.

This clonotype was recorded at least ten times. The chain employs TRBV13 and TRBJ1-2; D is ambiguous. This CDR3 has 16 residues. V lost 1 base to trimming and J lost 3 bases, with 15 bases between them. Per germline, CDR1 PRHDT and CDR2 FYEKMQ (reference sequence). The CDR3 DNA reads TGTGCCAGCAGCTTAGTGGAGGGCGGAACACACTATGGCTACACCTTC. Protein: CASSLVEGGTHYGYTF.

This clonotype occurred many times. The chain links TRBV5-6 to TRBJ2-5, with TRBD2 matching 7 bases. Looked up from germline, CDR1 is SGHDT and CDR2 is YYEEEE. The CDR3 length is 13 residues. J gave up 4 bases and V 4 bases, and 4 bases lay outside the gene matches. The CDR3 sequence: CASSGVAGETQYF. The CDR3 DNA sequence: TGTGCCAGCAGCGGGGTAGCGGGAGAGACCCAGTACTTC.

This clonotype was recorded at least ten times. The chain recombines TRBV5-1 with TRBJ2-5, with D perhaps TRBD1 (6 bases). Germline values: CDR1 SGHRS, CDR2 YFSETQ. Deletions cut 0 bases from V and 1 base from J, with 10 bases between. The CDR3 has 15 amino acids. In DNA form, the CDR3 reads TGCGCCAGCAGCTTGGGGGGGCAAGGCCAAGAGACCCAGTACTTC. Translated: CASSLGGQGQETQYF.

This clonotype was found a few times. This rearrangement joins TRBV7-8 to TRBJ2-5; no reliable D call. Germline-derived CDR1 and CDR2 are SGHVS and FQNEAQ. This CDR3 is built from 14 residues. V lost 2 bases, J lost 4 bases, and 11 bases lay in between. CDR3 amino acids: CASSLQPGVETQYF. The CDR3 DNA reads as TGTGCCAGCAGCTTACAACCTGGGGTAGAGACCCAGTACTTC. Drawing the rest from reference TRBV7-8 and TRBJ2-5, the complete variable domain is GAGVSQSPRYKVAKRGQDVALRCDPISGHVSLFWYQQALGQGPEFLTYFQNEAQLDKSGLPSDRFFAERPEGSVSTLKIQRTQQEDSAVYLCASSLQPGVETQYFGPGTRLLVL.

The sample holds many counts of this clonotype. The CDR3 nucleotides are TGTGCCAGCAGCCAGCCGGGCACGGCATCTCACGAGCAGTACTTC. Translation gives CASSQPGTASHEQYF. The chain joins TRBV3-1 to TRBJ2-7, with D unclear. CDR1 and CDR2 from the germline V gene are LGHDT and YNNKEL (reference sequence). The V end was cut by 3 bases, the J end by 5 bases, with 17 bases between. CDR3 length equals 15 residues.

Many counts were recorded for this clonotype. This chain joins TRBV20-1 and TRBJ2-7, with no clear D. There are 12 residues in the CDR3. CDR1 and CDR2 (germline): DFQATT, SNEGSKA (reference sequence). The germline V and J ends were trimmed by 6 bases and 3 bases, with 12 bases remaining between them. The CDR3: CSARTPLYEQYF. The CDR3 region has the DNA TGCAGTGCCAGGACGCCCCTCTACGAGCAGTACTTC.

Turning to this clonotype: Its ends do not fully match the called genes, so a read error is possible. The chain joins TRBV5-1 to TRBJ1-5; unclear D gene. Germline CDR1 SGHRS, CDR2 YFSETQ. This CDR3 contains 13 residues. The CDR3 bases are TGCGCCAGCAGCTTGGGAGAGGGTCAGCCCCAGAATTTT. It translates to CASSLGEGQPQNF.

The CDR3 DNA reads as TGTGCCAGCAGCTTAGGACCCGGGACAGGGTCTTCAGAGACCCAGTACTTC. It yields the protein CASSLGPGTGSSETQYF. This chain links TRBV7-2 with TRBJ2-5; 9 bases line up with TRBD1. The CDR3 contains 17 residues. V gave up 1 base and J gave up 4 bases; unmatched junction bases: 10. Germline V gives CDR1 SGHTA, CDR2 FQGNSA.

This clonotype has a count of ten or more. The genes are TRBV14 and TRBJ2-6; 7 bases line up with TRBD1. V was clipped by 1 base and J by 1 base; unmatched bases: 4. The length of the CDR3 is 17 residues. Germline-derived CDR1 and CDR2 are SGHDN and FVKESK. The CDR3 loop is CASSQGTGRSGANVLTF. Here the CDR3 DNA reads TGTGCCAGCAGCCAAGGGACAGGCAGGTCTGGGGCCAACGTCCTGACTTTC.

This clonotype was counted many times. This sequence joins TRBV10-3 and TRBJ2-5; TRBD2 matches at 9 bases. This CDR3 has 14 amino acids. Trimming at V came to 6 bases and at J to 2 bases, leaving 4 bases not matched to a gene. CDR1 and CDR2 (germline): ENHRY, SYGVKD. The CDR3 region is CAIREAGGQETQYF. The CDR3 region has the DNA TGTGCCATCAGAGAAGCGGGGGGTCAAGAGACCCAGTACTTC.

This clonotype was recorded many times. The CDR3 is CSANRGYYGYTF. The DNA for the CDR3 is TGCAGTGCTAACAGGGGTTACTATGGCTACACCTTC. This chain uses TRBV20-1 with TRBJ1-2, with 7 nucleotides matching TRBD1. The V gene's germline CDR1 is DFQATT and CDR2 SNEGSKA (reference sequence). The CDR3 loop spans 12 amino acids. Trimming cost V 4 bases and J 3 bases; bases outside gene matches: 2.

This clonotype was seen many times. The rearrangement uses TRBV5-1 and TRBJ2-3; 8 bases line up with TRBD2. Germline assignment: CDR1 SGHRS and CDR2 YFSETQ. V was clipped by 0 bases and J by 3 bases; unmatched bases: 6. The length of the CDR3 is 16 residues. This CDR3 reads CASSLAPGGITDTQYF. The CDR3 coding sequence is TGCGCCAGCAGCTTGGCACCGGGGGGGATTACAGATACGCAGTATTTT.

This clonotype was found many times. The chain uses TRBV10-3 and TRBJ2-3, with D possibly being TRBD2 (6 bases). Germline assignment: CDR1 ENHRY and CDR2 SYGVKD. Deletions cut 4 bases from V and 1 base from J, with 9 bases between. CDR3 size: 14 residues. CDR3: CAISVGGGTDTQYF. DNA for the CDR3: TGTGCCATCAGTGTGGGCGGGGGCACAGATACGCAGTATTTT.

This clonotype was recorded at least ten times. The chain uses TRBV4-2 and TRBJ1-1; D unresolved. Trimming cost V 0 bases and J 1 base, with 9 bases left between them. This CDR3 region has 15 residues. Germline values: CDR1 LGHNA, CDR2 YNFKEQ. This CDR3 reads CASSQDGTGNTEAFF. CDR3 nucleotides: TGTGCCAGCAGCCAAGATGGTACCGGGAACACTGAAGCTTTCTTT.

V and J are TRBV5-1 and TRBJ1-2, with TRBD1 matching 12 bases. Germline V CDR1 and CDR2: SGHRS, YFSETQ. With 5 bases clipped from V and 6 bases from J, the junction kept 14 bases outside the gene matches. This CDR3 has 17 amino acids. CDR3 coding DNA: TGCGCCAGCAGAGAGGGAGCCGGGACAGGGGGCGCGAATGGCTACACCTTC. It encodes CASREGAGTGGANGYTF.

In this sample, this clonotype turned up many times. The chain recombines TRBV15 with TRBJ1-5; no clear D gene. Germline V gene data show CDR1 as LNHNV and CDR2 as YYDKDF (reference sequence). V dropped 1 base and J dropped 5 bases, with 9 bases sitting between them. This CDR3 has 14 residues. The chain's CDR3 is CATSRGLSDQPQHF. The CDR3 DNA reads as TGTGCCACCAGCAGAGGGTTGAGTGATCAGCCCCAGCATTTT.

V and J are TRBV28 and TRBJ2-1; 7 nucleotides agree with TRBD1. V lost 6 bases to trimming and J lost 6 bases; unmatched junction nucleotides: 8. Germline V gene data show CDR1 as MDHEN and CDR2 as SYDVKM. The CDR3 runs 14 residues. DNA for the CDR3: TGTGCCAGCAGCCTTGACAGGGTCGTCAATGAGCAGTTCTTC. It codes for CASSLDRVVNEQFF. Supplemented by reference TRBV28 and TRBJ2-1, the full variable domain reads DVKVTQSSRYLVKRTGEKVFLECVQDMDHENMFWYRQDPGLGLRLIYFSYDVKMKEKGDIPEGYSVSREKKERFSLILESASTNQTSMYLCASSLDRVVNEQFFGPGTRLTVL.

This clonotype came up many times. The chain is built from TRBV10-3 and TRBJ1-5; 9 nucleotides match TRBD1. In germline, CDR1 is ENHRY, CDR2 SYGVKD. The CDR3 has 14 amino acids. Germline trimming cut 3 bases from V and 6 bases from J; bases unmatched to any gene: 3. Here the CDR3 reads CAISDLGQGQPQHF. In nucleotides, the CDR3 is TGTGCCATCAGTGATTTGGGACAGGGTCAGCCCCAGCATTTT.

This chain joins TRBV7-9 and TRBJ2-3; 10 bases fit TRBD1. The V gene's germline CDR1 is SEHNR and CDR2 FQNEAQ (reference sequence). The CDR3 length is 15 residues. The trim removed 10 bases at V and 5 bases at J, leaving 12 bases unmatched. This CDR3 reads CATPPRQGALDTQYF. The CDR3 DNA reads as TGTGCCACCCCGCCGAGACAGGGGGCATTAGATACGCAGTATTTT.

Many counts were recorded for this clonotype. The rearrangement links TRBV15 to TRBJ1-1; D call uncertain. The CDR3 is made up of 17 amino acids. Trimming removed 0 bases at V and 7 bases at J, with 21 bases between. Germline V gene sequence: CDR1 LNHNV, CDR2 YYDKDF (reference sequence). The CDR3 DNA follows: TGTGCCACCAGCAGAGATTTGATAGTGACGGTGCCTTTTGAAGCTTTCTTT. Its translation is CATSRDLIVTVPFEAFF.